Detailed here is one TCR beta chain. This specimen belongs to a study of blood T cell repertoires in COVID-19. At the level of the study: Sample material is recorded as cDNA or gDNA derived from T cells, B-cell-depleted T cells, or PBMCs.

Per the study methods: Quantification of nucleated cells was approximated via reference gene primer amplification. TCRdb's table, derived via immunoSEQ multiplex PCR, lists solely in-frame clones and lacks some. V, J and clone size reflect that table, while D and trimming were determined from the DNA. The sample shows some 74,000 clones, roughly 86% of them seen only once. CDR3 size: 14 residues. The junction had 3 bases not matched to a gene; V was cut back by 2 bases and J by 6 bases. Germline values: CDR1 SGDLS, CDR2 YYNGEE. Sample: peripheral blood. This receptor was obtained from a man aged 45 to 65 with acute or convalescent COVID-19. V is TRBV9 and J is TRBJ2-1; 9 bases are a match to TRBD1. CDR3 DNA: TGTGCCAGCAGCGTCGGGACAGGGCCCAATGAGCAGTTCTTC. This sequence encodes CASSVGTGPNEQFF.